This T cell receptor beta chain is from a study of blood T cell repertoires in COVID-19. In the authors' methods: For nucleated cells, counts were estimated from reference gene primer amplification. TCRdb's table, derived via immunoSEQ multiplex PCR, lists solely in-frame clones and lacks some. V and J calls and clone size come straight from that table; D and trimming were deduced from the DNA. The table lists 88,000 or so clones, about 83% of them singletons. Germline assignment: CDR1 SGHRS and CDR2 YFSETQ. The CDR3 extends over 14 amino acids. With V trimmed by 4 bases and J by 6 bases, 4 bases remained unmatched.

The V and J genes are TRBV5-1 and TRBJ1-5; TRBD1 agrees at 10 bases. This receptor was identified in a human donor in a cohort sampled during active COVID-19. The source material was peripheral blood. CDR3 loop: CASSIGQGVQPQHF. CDR3 nucleotides: TGCGCCAGCAGCATCGGACAGGGGGTTCAGCCCCAGCATTTT.